This T cell receptor beta chain was identified in a study of human thymus T cells. TCRdb keeps only in-frame clones here, not all; method: immunoSEQ multiplex PCR. In the table there are 45,000 to 75,000 clones, 94% of which are singletons. Half of the eight donors gave about 0.45-1 mL blood during surgery. V was shortened by 1 base and J by 0 bases, with 9 bases between the two germline ends. In germline, CDR1 is SNHLY, CDR2 FYNNEI. The CDR3 sequence is 15 residues long. The chain carries TRBV2 and TRBJ1-2; the D is unclear. Sequenced material: blood. The receptor was isolated from a boy in the first two years of life with a congenital heart defect but otherwise immunologically healthy. CDR3 protein: CASSEGPIANYGYTF. The CDR3 DNA is TGTGCCAGCAGTGAAGGGCCGATAGCTAACTATGGCTACACCTTC.